Shown below are 10 T cell receptor beta chains from a single sample sequenced in a study of identical twins. MiXCR, run by TCRdb on the 5' RACE reads, gives a single entry per CDR3 protein. Of 690,000 or so distinct CDR3 sequences listed, 8.5% to 9.5% are singletons. This same sample was also part of a study on yellow fever vaccine responses in identical twins.

The sample was PBMCs. These receptors originate from a woman aged 18-29 years in good health.

This clonotype was detected ten times or more. The chain couples TRBV5-1 to TRBJ2-1, with 10 bases aligning to TRBD2. Trimming at V came to 3 bases and at J to 0 bases, leaving 9 bases not matched to a gene. This CDR3 is built from 18 residues. Germline V gene data show CDR1 as SGHRS and CDR2 as YFSETQ. CDR3 DNA sequence: TGCGCCAGCAGCTCGTCGACTAGCGGGTACAGCTCCTACAATGAGCAGTTCTTC. Translating gives CASSSSTSGYSSYNEQFF.

The CDR3 DNA sequence: TGCGCCAGCAGCTTTGCGGGCCGAGGGGGGGAGCAGTACTTC. Translation gives CASSFAGRGGEQYF. The V gene is TRBV5-1, the J gene TRBJ2-7; D is perhaps TRBD1 or TRBD2 (6 bases each). The germline V gene encodes CDR1 SGHRS and CDR2 YFSETQ. V was clipped by 2 bases and J by 7 bases, with 16 bases between them. CDR3 length: 14 residues.

Ten or more counts support this clonotype. This chain connects TRBV25-1 to TRBJ1-1, with TRBD1 identical over 7 bases. Germline V gene sequence: CDR1 MGHDK, CDR2 SYGVNS. The CDR3 consists of 13 residues. Trimming cost V 4 bases and J 4 bases; bases outside gene matches: 3. The CDR3 DNA reads as TGTGCCAGCAGTGTTTCAGGGGGCACTGAAGCTTTCTTT. Residues: CASSVSGGTEAFF.

This rearrangement joins TRBV7-9 to TRBJ2-1; TRBD2 is a possible D gene (5 bases). Germline V gene data show CDR1 as SEHNR and CDR2 as FQNEAQ (reference sequence). The CDR3 extends over 13 amino acids. The ends were cut back, 5 bases at V and 5 bases at J, with 10 bases in the middle. The CDR3 region has the DNA TGTGCCAGCAGCACTCCCGGGGACAATGAGCAGTTCTTC. Its protein product is CASSTPGDNEQFF.

This chain connects TRBV7-8 to TRBJ2-7, with 7 bases that match TRBD1. The trim removed 5 bases at V and 2 bases at J, leaving 3 bases unmatched. The CDR3 covers 13 residues. The germline V gene encodes CDR1 SGHVS and CDR2 FQNEAQ. CDR3 bases: TGTGCCAGCAGCACGGGACAGACCTACGAGCAGTACTTC. Translation: CASSTGQTYEQYF.

This clonotype has only a few counts. The chain combines TRBV10-3 with TRBJ2-3; D is possibly TRBD2 (6 bases). The V gene's germline CDR1 is ENHRY and CDR2 SYGVKD. The CDR3 is 16 residues long. V gave up 2 bases and J gave up 6 bases, with 18 bases separating them. Here the CDR3 reads CAISEELSGYRDTQYF. The CDR3 nucleotides are TGTGCCATCAGTGAGGAGCTGAGCGGGTATCGGGATACGCAGTATTTT.

This clonotype was seen a few times. The rearrangement joins TRBV7-9 to TRBJ1-1; D remains ambiguous. Deletions cut 2 bases from V and 0 bases from J, with 7 bases between. Germline V gene lookup returns CDR1 SEHNR and CDR2 FQNEAQ (reference sequence). This CDR3 has 14 residues. The CDR3 DNA reads as TGTGCCAGCAGCTTACTACAACTGAACACTGAAGCTTTCTTT. Amino acid sequence: CASSLLQLNTEAFF.

The table lists this clonotype with a few counts. J is TRBJ1-1 and V is TRBV29-1; D may be TRBD1 (5 bases). The CDR3 totals 13 residues. The germline V and J ends were trimmed by 2 bases and 5 bases, with 12 bases remaining between them. The germline CDR1 and CDR2 sequences are SQVTM and ANQGSEA. The CDR3 coding sequence is TGCAGCGTTGAAAAGGGGCAAGGGACTGAAGCTTTCTTT. Its protein is CSVEKGQGTEAFF.

In this sample, this clonotype turned up a few times. This rearrangement joins TRBV6-2 or TRBV6-3 to TRBJ1-1; 9 bases are a match to TRBD1. V lost 4 bases to trimming and J lost 4 bases; unmatched junction nucleotides: 7. Per germline, CDR1 MNHEY and CDR2 SVGEGT. The CDR3 is 15 amino acids. The CDR3 coding sequence is TGTGCCAGCAGTTCCCGGGACAGGGTAAGCACTGAAGCTTTCTTT. This codes for CASSSRDRVSTEAFF.

The table lists this clonotype with a few counts. The chain couples TRBV20-1 to TRBJ2-3, with 8 positions matching TRBD1. The CDR3 runs to 18 residues. The germline V gene has CDR1 DFQATT and CDR2 SNEGSKA (reference sequence). The CDR3 nucleotides read TGCAGCGCTCCCCATGAGGGCGGACAGGGTCATAGCACAGATACGCAGTATTTT. Encoded protein: CSAPHEGGQGHSTDTQYF.